This T cell receptor (beta chain) was sequenced for a study of blood T cell repertoires in COVID-19. Background on the study: Collection of acute and convalescent COVID-19 samples took place in the United States, Italy and Spain. Sample material is recorded as cDNA or gDNA derived from T cells, B-cell-depleted T cells, or PBMCs.

Germline V gene sequence: CDR1 KGHSH, CDR2 LQKENI. This CDR3 region has 17 residues. V was pared by 0 bases and J by 5 bases, with 12 bases of the junction left unmatched. Authors' analysis steps: Reference gene primers were amplified, and this amplification served to estimate nucleated cell counts. Sequencing was performed with immunoSEQ multiplex PCR; in TCRdb, only in-frame clones are kept and a portion is missing. The V and J calls and the clone size are those of that table, but D and trimming were determined from the DNA. The sample lists around 140,000 clones; 80% were seen once. This sequence was found in a man in his sixties or seventies who had recovered from COVID-19. The sample comprised peripheral blood. The J gene is TRBJ2-5, the V gene TRBV18, with TRBD2 matching over 7 bases. CDR3 DNA: TGTGCCAGCTCACCACCTGGATCGGCGGGAGCCTGGGAGACCCAGTACTTC. It specifies CASSPPGSAGAWETQYF.